Reported below is one TCR beta chain. Antigen unknown. TCRdb reprocessed the 5' RACE reads with MiXCR, giving one entry per CDR3 protein. The sample has 600,000 to 850,000 distinct CDR3 sequences, 15% to 20% seen once. These data come from a study of identical twins. Overall study results and limits: Beta out-of-frame twin sharing showed a weaker excess.

The CDR3 has 14 amino acids. CDR1 is KGHDR, CDR2 SFDVKD, per germline. This sample also belongs to another study, concerning T cells expressing NK-cell markers.

The rearrangement links TRBV24-1 to TRBJ2-1; 8 nucleotides line up with TRBD2. Sequenced: PBMCs. The clonotype comes from a young woman in good health. CDR3 in amino acids: CARARAGAHNEQFF. The CDR3 DNA is TGTGCGCGGGCGAGAGCGGGGGCACACAATGAGCAGTTCTTC.